This T cell receptor beta chain was observed in a study of neurological immune-mediated disorders. Germline V gene sequence: CDR1 DFQATT, CDR2 SNEGSKA (reference sequence). Trimming at V came to 6 bases and at J to 7 bases, leaving 3 bases not matched to a gene. This CDR3 is built from 14 residues. Study findings and constraints: Subjects shared no identical expanded-clone CDR3 amino acid sequences, suggesting private TCR-beta repertoires in all groups. In HTLV-1-associated myelopathy, TCR clonal expansion was greatest, whereas multiple sclerosis had the least, falling below healthy controls. With the multiple sclerosis repertoire cluster, neither clinical nor MRI features showed any association.

Each CDR3 protein gets one entry after TCRdb re-called the 5' RACE reads with MiXCR. Of some 60,000 distinct CDR3 sequences listed, approximately 4.6% are singletons. Note on this clonotype: The antigen remains unidentified.

The receptor's source is a woman aged 45-65 years with multiple sclerosis. The sequenced material came from PBMCs. The chain has TRBV20-1 and TRBJ2-1; 16 nucleotides line up with TRBD2. This chain's CDR3 is CSARGLAGGNEQFF. The DNA for the CDR3 is TGCAGTGCAAGGGGACTAGCGGGGGGGAATGAGCAGTTCTTC.